Sequencing of this T cell receptor beta chain was carried out in a study of STAT5B mutations in CD4+ large granular lymphocyte leukemia. Study overall: Among healthy controls, a particular HLA allele went with more CDR3 'QG' motifs.

V lost 7 bases, J lost 3 bases, and 16 bases lay in between. The CDR3 is made up of 16 amino acids. Germline V lookup: CDR1 MNHNY, CDR2 SVGAGI (reference sequence). Study outcomes and limitations: Top patient clones used TRBV06 genes more often: 8/27 versus 2/35 in controls. Patient CD4-sorted repertoires stayed more clonal than healthy ones after leukemic-clone removal.

On this clone: Its antigen remains unidentified.

The survey-level immunoSEQ assay was used. TCRdb's copy holds only in-frame clones and misses some; the assay was immunoSEQ multiplex PCR. The data hold about 48,000 clones, with around 70% observed a single time. The origin of this receptor is a human donor in good health. V usage is TRBV6-6 and J usage is TRBJ1-6; D might be TRBD1 (5 bases). The sequencing input was CD4+ T cells from blood buffy coats. DNA of the CDR3: TGTGCCAGCATTGGGAGGGGAATGCGCTATAATTCACCCCTCCACTTT. Protein: CASIGRGMRYNSPLHF.